This TCR beta chain came from a study of CD8 T cells in ankylosing spondylitis. Points on this clonotype: What it binds is not known.

TCRdb re-analysed the 5' RACE reads in MiXCR, keeping a single row per CDR3 protein. The profile shows 700,000 or so distinct CDR3 sequences, around 20% of them singletons. The length of the CDR3 is 17 residues. Germline V lookup: CDR1 LGHNA, CDR2 YNFKEQ. V gave up 0 bases and J gave up 3 bases, with 17 bases separating them. General study points: There was a TCR beta motif, made of roughly eight highly homologous variants, that appeared characteristic of ankylosing spondylitis blood.

The chain recombines TRBV4-2 with TRBJ1-1; possibly TRBD1 for D (6 bases). The receptor was isolated from a male donor with ankylosing spondylitis. Material for sequencing was blood, either unsorted or a sorted T cell fraction (not recorded which). CDR3 sequence: CASSQDEGEVRDTEAFF. Here the CDR3 DNA reads TGTGCCAGCAGCCAAGATGAGGGGGAGGTAAGGGACACTGAAGCTTTCTTT.